These 17 T cell receptor beta chains came from one sample sequenced in a study of identifying expanded T cells in peripheral blood (dated by TCRdb to the late 2010s). To prepare the library, the immunoSEQ multiplex PCR assay was applied. TCRdb obtained this table from immuneACCESS and retained in-frame rearrangements with V and J assigned. These tables miss some clones; where compared with another copy, unresolved V genes account for less than half of the shortfall, and the remainder is unexplained. Present in this sample are some 100,000 clones, roughly nine tenths of which were seen just once. The top ten clonotypes cover about 18% of the sample. The sample consisted of blood. Receptor source: a person aged 18 to 70 in good health.

The rearrangement links TRBV4-3 to TRBJ2-1; D is possibly TRBD2 (7 bases). Germline CDR1 and CDR2: LGHNA and YSLEER. Deletions cut 3 bases from V and 8 bases from J, with 20 bases between. The CDR3 loop spans 16 amino acids. The CDR3 loop is CASSQRPQGGGDEQFF. DNA for the CDR3: TGCGCCAGCAGCCAGCGGCCTCAGGGCGGGGGCGATGAGCAGTTCTTC.

V gene TRBV11-2 combines with J gene TRBJ2-3; 7 bases line up with TRBD2. The CDR3 has 15 amino acids. With 2 bases clipped from V and 3 bases from J, the junction kept 5 bases outside the gene matches. CDR1 is SGHAT, CDR2 FQNNGV, per germline. DNA of the CDR3: TGTGCCAGCAGCTTAAAGTGGGGGGGGACAGATACGCAGTATTTT. Protein product: CASSLKWGGTDTQYF.

The chain carries TRBV6-5 and TRBJ1-2, with D possibly TRBD1 on 5 matching bases. The germline gives CDR1 MNHEY, CDR2 SVGAGI. There are 15 residues in the CDR3. V was cut by 6 bases and J by 8 bases, with 22 bases left in between. CDR3 bases: TGTGCCAGCAGCTTATCCGGGACTCCAGGCAGGGGCTACACCTTC. It translates to CASSLSGTPGRGYTF.

The genes are TRBV7-9 and TRBJ2-2; 8 nucleotides agree with TRBD1. CDR1 is SEHNR and CDR2 is FQNEAQ in the germline V gene (reference sequence). With 5 bases clipped from V and 6 bases from J, the junction kept 5 bases outside the gene matches. The CDR3 contains 14 residues. The chain's CDR3 is CASSRDRGSGELFF. The CDR3 nucleotides read TGTGCCAGCAGCCGTGACAGGGGTTCCGGGGAGCTGTTTTTT.

The CDR3 DNA reads TGTGCCAGCAGCCCAGGGACAGGGAGCCGCGGAGGCTACACCTTC. Its protein is CASSPGTGSRGGYTF. The chain employs TRBV7-8 and TRBJ1-2; the match to TRBD1 covers 9 bases. V dropped 5 bases and J dropped 8; count of bases not matched to a gene: 12. The germline V gene has CDR1 SGHVS and CDR2 FQNEAQ. This CDR3 spans 15 amino acids.

V is TRBV30 and J is TRBJ2-5; no reliable D call. Trimming took off 4 bases at V and 0 bases at J, with 6 bases between the two ends. CDR1 is GTSNPN, CDR2 SVGIG, per germline (reference sequence). The CDR3 is 12 residues long. This chain's CDR3 is CAWTRYQETQYF. The CDR3 DNA reads as TGTGCCTGGACGCGGTACCAAGAGACCCAGTACTTC.

The J gene is TRBJ1-5, the V gene TRBV4-1; unclear D gene. The CDR3 runs 16 residues. Trimming pared 3 bases from V and 3 bases from J, leaving 15 bases between. From germline, CDR1 is MGHRA and CDR2 YSYEKL. Here the CDR3 reads CASSQVLMGANQPQHF. DNA for the CDR3: TGCGCCAGCAGCCAGGTCCTCATGGGTGCCAATCAGCCCCAGCATTTT.

The chain uses TRBV5-4 and TRBJ1-2; possible D gene TRBD1, 6 bases. The CDR3 extends over 14 amino acids. Per the germline V gene, CDR1 is SGHNT and CDR2 is YYREEE (reference sequence). The ends were cut back, 3 bases at V and 4 bases at J, with 13 bases in the middle. In DNA form, the CDR3 reads TGTGCCAGCAGCTCCCGGCCACAGGGCTATGGCTACACCTTC. The encoded protein is CASSSRPQGYGYTF.

V and J are TRBV6-4 and TRBJ1-6, with D perhaps TRBD1 (6 bases). Germline-derived CDR1 and CDR2 are MRHNA and SNTAGT. The CDR3 consists of 16 residues. Trimming left V 6 bases short and J 6 bases short, with 18 bases between. Here the CDR3 DNA reads TGTGCCAGCAGGGGCCCCGGACAGCCTATTAATTCACCCCTCCACTTT. The encoded protein is CASRGPGQPINSPLHF.

The chain has TRBV27 and TRBJ2-5, with D unclear. The J call may not be correct, given that the DNA end is closer to TRBJ2-7. Germline-derived CDR1 and CDR2 are MNHEY and SMNVEV (reference sequence). The CDR3 has 11 residues. The CDR3 DNA reads as TGTGCCAGCAGTTCCTTCTACGAGCAGTACTTC. It encodes CASSSFYEQYF.

The V and J genes are TRBV4-3 and TRBJ2-6; no definite D call. V lost 1 base and J lost 0, with 7 bases in between. Germline V gives CDR1 LGHNA, CDR2 YSLEER. The CDR3 loop spans 16 amino acids. CDR3 bases: TGCGCCAGCAGCCAAGGAGGTCACTCTGGGGCCAACGTCCTGACTTTC. Amino acid sequence: CASSQGGHSGANVLTF.

This clone was seen only a few times. The chain uses TRBV10-3 and TRBJ2-1, with 15 bases lining up with TRBD2. Unmatched junction bases numbered 9, after V lost 10 bases and J lost 8 bases. The germline gives CDR1 ENHRY, CDR2 SYGVKD. The CDR3 consists of 15 residues. For the CDR3, the DNA is TGTGCCACTCGGACTAGCGGGGGGGCTGGGGATGAGCAGTTCTTC. This sequence encodes CATRTSGGAGDEQFF.

The rearrangement links TRBV6-1 to TRBJ2-2, with D uncertain. CDR1 is MNHNS and CDR2 is SASEGT in the germline V gene. CDR3 length: 11 amino acids. V gave up 3 bases and J gave up 6 bases, with 2 bases separating them. The CDR3 coding sequence is TGTGCCAGCAGTGAGTCCGGGGAGCTGTTTTTT. Protein product: CASSESGELFF.

This clone was seen a few times. The V call is TRBV5-4, the J call TRBJ2-5; no clear D. Deletions cut 1 base from V and 5 bases from J, with 15 bases between. CDR3 size: 15 residues. The germline CDR1 and CDR2 sequences are SGHNT and YYREEE (reference sequence). CDR3 loop: CASSLPTATRETQYF. CDR3 bases: TGTGCCAGCAGCTTGCCAACAGCCACGAGGGAGACCCAGTACTTC.

This sequence joins TRBV6-5 and TRBJ2-7, with 8 positions matching TRBD1. This CDR3 contains 14 residues. Germline values: CDR1 MNHEY, CDR2 SVGAGI. The J segment lost 13 bases and the V segment lost 0 bases, leaving 11 bases of the junction unmatched. The CDR3 sequence is CASSYSPQGAHGYF. Written as DNA, the CDR3 is TGTGCCAGCAGTTACTCTCCCCAGGGGGCCCACGGTTACTTC.

The V call is TRBV7-9, the J call TRBJ2-5; D gene ambiguous. In germline, CDR1 is SEHNR, CDR2 FQNEAQ (reference sequence). V lost 5 bases and J 9 bases, leaving 13 bases between the germline ends. The CDR3 has 12 amino acids. CDR3 nucleotide sequence: TGTGCCAGCAGCGTACCTAGTAATCCCCAGTACTTC. It encodes CASSVPSNPQYF.

The V call is TRBV7-8, the J call TRBJ2-1; D is ambiguous. The CDR3 is 16 amino acids. CDR1 SGHVS and CDR2 FQNEAQ come from the germline V gene. With 3 bases removed from V and 0 bases from J, the gap between germline ends came to 12 bases. CDR3 nucleotides: TGTGCCAGCAGCTTGCCCTTAGAGAGCTCCTACAATGAGCAGTTCTTC. It translates to CASSLPLESSYNEQFF.